The clone carrying this T cell receptor beta chain was counted a few times. This sample stems from a study of radiotherapy plus CTLA-4 blockade in lung cancer. Whole-study context: Roughly 17% of enrolled patients responded objectively, and more than 30% had disease control.

Profiled with immunoSEQ multiplex PCR; TCRdb holds only in-frame clones, not every one. The table lists around 130,000 clones, approximately 90% of them singletons. CDR1 is MNHEY and CDR2 is SVGAGI in the germline V gene. V was clipped by 6 bases and J by 4 bases; unmatched bases: 9. The CDR3 is made up of 15 amino acids. This chain uses TRBV6-5 with TRBJ2-3, with TRBD1 matching over 8 bases. The origin of this receptor is a human donor with non-small cell lung cancer that progressed on radiotherapy plus ipilimumab. The sequences come from peripheral blood, collected from a patient treated with radiotherapy plus ipilimumab. In nucleotides, the CDR3 is TGTGCCAGCAGAGTCCAGGGGGCCCTGCCAGATACGCAGTATTTT. Encoded protein: CASRVQGALPDTQYF.